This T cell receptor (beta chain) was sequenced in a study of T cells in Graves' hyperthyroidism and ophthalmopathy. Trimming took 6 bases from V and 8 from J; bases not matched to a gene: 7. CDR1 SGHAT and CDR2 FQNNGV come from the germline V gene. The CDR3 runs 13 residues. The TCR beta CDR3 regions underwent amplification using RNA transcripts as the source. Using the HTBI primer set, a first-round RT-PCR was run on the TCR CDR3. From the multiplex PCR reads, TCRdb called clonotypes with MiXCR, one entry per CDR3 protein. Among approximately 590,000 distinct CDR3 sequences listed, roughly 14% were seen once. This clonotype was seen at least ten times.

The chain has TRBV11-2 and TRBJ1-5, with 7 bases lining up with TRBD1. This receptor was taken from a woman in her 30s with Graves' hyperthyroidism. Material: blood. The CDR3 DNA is TGTGCCAGCAGGGGGACAGCCGGTGAGCCCCAGCATTTT. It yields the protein CASRGTAGEPQHF. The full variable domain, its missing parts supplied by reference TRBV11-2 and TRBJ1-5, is EAGVAQSPRYKIIEKRQSVAFWCNPISGHATLYWYQQILGQGPKLLIQFQNNGVVDDSQLPKDRFSAERLKGVDSTLKIQPAKLEDSAVYLCASRGTAGEPQHFGDGTRLSIL.